The source of this T cell receptor beta chain is a study of response to subunit inactivated influenza vaccine (dated by TCRdb to the late 2010s). With respect to the entire study: To follow how T cells responded to a trivalent subunit inactivated influenza vaccine, the researchers relied on deep quantitative profiling of the T cell receptor repertoire. Broader findings and caveats from the paper: The authors suggested that each seasonal influenza vaccination may recruit only a limited number of new T cells.

As to this clonotype: The antigen it recognizes is unknown. The record has no base qualities; no much larger clone is one base away.

The library was built by means of RT-PCR. TCRdb records Illumina HiSeq 2500 as the sequencer. TCRdb handled the public reads itself, with Q25 trimming in fastp and clone calling in MiXCR, and kept productive beta chains. Every entry covers one CDR3 protein and lists the most common genes and DNA from its rows. The sample table contains fewer than 750,000 distinct CDR3 sequences; only one count was recorded for 14% of them. Of the sample, roughly 10% falls within the top ten clones. V loses 6 bases of germline sequence and J loses 4 bases, and the interval between the two ends is 15 bases. The CDR3 starts with the cysteine, ends with the phenylalanine, and has 14 residues. Kept here is only the CDR3 DNA, which spans 42 bases and is read in frame from base 1. Looking up the germline V gene yields CDR1 MNHEY and CDR2 SVGEGT.

The V gene is TRBV6-2 or TRBV6-3 and the J gene is TRBJ2-5; a confident D gene designation cannot be given. The material was PBMCs from blood, obtained 12 days after vaccination. The TCR sequence derives from a man in his fifties who received an inactivated influenza vaccine. Donor details come from another sample of the same person, matched by shared clones. The CDR3 region reads CASSGPYVRETQYF. The sequenced DNA: TGTGCCAGCAGCGGCCCCTACGTGAGAGAGACCCAGTACTTC.